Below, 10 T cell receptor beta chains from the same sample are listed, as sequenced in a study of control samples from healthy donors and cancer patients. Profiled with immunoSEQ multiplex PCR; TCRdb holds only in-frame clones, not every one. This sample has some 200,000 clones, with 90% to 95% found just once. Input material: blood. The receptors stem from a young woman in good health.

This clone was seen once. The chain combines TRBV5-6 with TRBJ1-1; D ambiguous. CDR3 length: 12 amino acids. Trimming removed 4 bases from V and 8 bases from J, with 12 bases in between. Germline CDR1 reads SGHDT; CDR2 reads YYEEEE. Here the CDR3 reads CASSLLRGEAFF. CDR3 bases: TGTGCCAGCAGCCTATTAAGAGGCGAAGCTTTCTTT.

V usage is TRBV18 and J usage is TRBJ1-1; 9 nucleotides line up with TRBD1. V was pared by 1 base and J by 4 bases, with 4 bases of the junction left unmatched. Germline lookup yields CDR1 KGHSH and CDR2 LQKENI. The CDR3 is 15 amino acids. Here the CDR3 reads CASSPRQGGGTEAFF. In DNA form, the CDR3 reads TGTGCCAGCTCACCACGACAGGGGGGGGGCACTGAAGCTTTCTTT.

The CDR3 DNA sequence: TGCAGCGTACCAGGGGGGACGAACACTGAAGCTTTCTTT. It specifies CSVPGGTNTEAFF. The gene calls are TRBV29-1 and TRBJ1-1; 7 nucleotides line up with TRBD1. In germline, CDR1 is SQVTM, CDR2 ANQGSEA. V was clipped by 6 bases and J by 1 base; unmatched bases: 5. This CDR3 comprises 13 residues.

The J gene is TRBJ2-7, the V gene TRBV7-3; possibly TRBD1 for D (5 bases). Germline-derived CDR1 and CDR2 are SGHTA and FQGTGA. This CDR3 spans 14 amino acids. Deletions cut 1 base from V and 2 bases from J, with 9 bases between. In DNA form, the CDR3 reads TGTGCCAGCAGCTTAAGTCCAGGGACCTACGAGCAGTACTTC. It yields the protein CASSLSPGTYEQYF.

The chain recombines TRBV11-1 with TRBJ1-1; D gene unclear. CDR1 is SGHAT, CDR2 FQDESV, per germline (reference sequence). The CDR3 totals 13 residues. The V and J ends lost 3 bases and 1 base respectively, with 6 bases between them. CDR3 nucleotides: TGTGCCAGCAGCTTGGCCAGGAACACTGAAGCTTTCTTT. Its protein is CASSLARNTEAFF.

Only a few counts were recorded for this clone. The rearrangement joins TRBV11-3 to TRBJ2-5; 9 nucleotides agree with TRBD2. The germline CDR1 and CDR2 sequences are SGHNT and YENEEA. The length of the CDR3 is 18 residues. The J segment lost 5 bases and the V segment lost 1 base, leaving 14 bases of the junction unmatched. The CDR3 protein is CASSLGAGGPLGGETQYF. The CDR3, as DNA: TGTGCCAGCAGCTTAGGGGCGGGAGGGCCCCTTGGAGGGGAGACCCAGTACTTC.

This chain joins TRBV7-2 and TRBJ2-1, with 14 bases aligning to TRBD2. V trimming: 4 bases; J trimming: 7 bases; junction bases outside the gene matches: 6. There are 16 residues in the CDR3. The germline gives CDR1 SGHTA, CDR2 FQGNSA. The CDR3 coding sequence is TGTGCCAGCAGCTCCGGACTAGCGGGAGGCGGGAATGAGCAGTTCTTC. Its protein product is CASSSGLAGGGNEQFF.

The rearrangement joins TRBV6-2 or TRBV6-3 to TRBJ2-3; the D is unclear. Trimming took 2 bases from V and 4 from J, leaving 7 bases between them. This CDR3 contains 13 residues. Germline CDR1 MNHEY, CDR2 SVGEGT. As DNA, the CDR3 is TGTGCCAGCAGTTACAGGGATCCAGATACGCAGTATTTT. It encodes CASSYRDPDTQYF.

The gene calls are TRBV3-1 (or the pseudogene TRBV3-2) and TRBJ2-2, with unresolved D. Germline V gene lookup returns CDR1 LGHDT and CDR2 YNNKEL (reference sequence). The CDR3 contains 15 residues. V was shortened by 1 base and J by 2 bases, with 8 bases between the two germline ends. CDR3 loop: CASSQGRINTGELFF. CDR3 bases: TGTGCCAGCAGCCAAGGTCGCATTAACACCGGGGAGCTGTTTTTT.

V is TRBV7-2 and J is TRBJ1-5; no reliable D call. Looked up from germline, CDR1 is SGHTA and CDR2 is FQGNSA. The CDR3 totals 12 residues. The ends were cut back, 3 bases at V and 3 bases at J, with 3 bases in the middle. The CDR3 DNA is TGTGCCAGCAGCTTCGCCAATCAGCCCCAGCATTTT. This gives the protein CASSFANQPQHF.